The 10 T cell receptor beta chains presented below share a single source sample, sequenced in a study of identical twins' blood T cells. TCRdb analysed the 5' RACE reads with MiXCR anew, one entry per CDR3 protein. The table lists roughly 380,000 distinct CDR3 sequences, 28% of them singletons, with more than 5.5% in the top ten. The sequencing sample was made of PBMCs. All receptors come from a woman aged 18-55 years in good health.

Turning to this clonotype: A read error may account for a junction end that differs from germline. The chain links TRBV20-1 to TRBJ1-1; D call uncertain. The CDR3 has 12 residues. Germline lookup yields CDR1 DFQATT and CDR2 SNEGSKA (reference sequence). CDR3 bases: TGCAGAGCTAACCCGAGGTGGACTGAAGCTTTCTTT. Protein sequence: CRANPRWTEAFF.

This clonotype was picked up a small number of times. The CDR3 bases are TGCAGTGCCCTTGACCCCACCTACGAGCAGTACTTC. As protein: CSALDPTYEQYF. The gene calls are TRBV20-1 and TRBJ2-7; D not resolved. V lost 6 bases to trimming and J lost 2 bases, with 11 bases between them. CDR1 and CDR2 (germline): DFQATT, SNEGSKA (reference sequence). This CDR3 spans 12 amino acids.

This clonotype was recorded a few times. The rearrangement joins TRBV4-3 to TRBJ1-1; D gene uncertain. Germline V gene lookup returns CDR1 LGHNA and CDR2 YSLEER. This CDR3 region has 14 residues. The ends were cut back, 1 base at V and 7 bases at J, with 13 bases in the middle. The CDR3 sequence is CASSQVEGTREAFF. The CDR3, as DNA: TGCGCCAGCAGCCAAGTAGAAGGCACCCGTGAAGCTTTCTTT.

V is TRBV5-1 and J is TRBJ2-3, with a weak D call TRBD2 (5 bases). This CDR3 comprises 14 residues. The germline V and J ends were trimmed by 0 bases and 6 bases, with 11 bases remaining between them. In germline, CDR1 is SGHRS, CDR2 YFSETQ. CDR3 coding DNA: TGCGCCAGCAGCTTGGATCTAGCTTCGGATACGCAGTATTTT. Translated: CASSLDLASDTQYF.

The chain uses TRBV6-1 and TRBJ2-4, with D perhaps TRBD1 (6 bases). Trimming shortened V by 2 bases and J by 6 bases, and 14 bases separated the two germline ends. CDR3 length: 15 residues. Germline V lookup: CDR1 MNHNS, CDR2 SASEGT. CDR3 bases: TGTGCCAGCAGTGAATATCCAGGGGCGGGAAACATTCAGTACTTC. Residues: CASSEYPGAGNIQYF.

A few counts support this clonotype. The chain recombines TRBV6-1 with TRBJ2-3, with 14 bases lining up with TRBD2. V trimming: 3 bases; J trimming: 5 bases; junction bases outside the gene matches: 1. Germline CDR1 is MNHNS and CDR2 is SASEGT. The CDR3 covers 15 residues. CDR3 sequence: CASSEGLAGEDTQYF. In nucleotides, the CDR3 is TGTGCCAGCAGTGAGGGACTAGCGGGGGAAGATACGCAGTATTTT.

The V call is TRBV15, the J call TRBJ1-1, with TRBD1 matching over 10 bases. V shed 1 base and J 5 bases; nucleotides not matched to a gene: 4. CDR1 and CDR2 from the germline V gene are LNHNV and YYDKDF (reference sequence). This CDR3 contains 15 residues. CDR3: CATSRGQGAKTEAFF. In DNA form, the CDR3 reads TGTGCCACCAGCAGAGGACAGGGGGCAAAGACTGAAGCTTTCTTT.

The chain links TRBV7-9 to TRBJ2-3, with D hard to call. The CDR3 loop spans 15 amino acids. Germline CDR1 reads SEHNR; CDR2 reads FQNEAQ (reference sequence). V lost 2 bases and J lost 0, with 9 bases in between. CDR3 sequence (DNA): TGTGCCAGCAGCTTATACCGGCAGAGCACAGATACGCAGTATTTT. Its protein product is CASSLYRQSTDTQYF.

CDR3 sequence reads: CSASYREKMDTQYF. CDR3 nucleotide sequence: TGCAGTGCTAGTTACAGGGAAAAGATGGATACGCAGTATTTT. This rearrangement joins TRBV20-1 to TRBJ2-3; D may be TRBD1 (6 bases). The CDR3 sequence is 14 residues long. V was shortened by 3 bases and J by 6 bases, with 16 bases between the two germline ends. CDR1 is DFQATT, CDR2 SNEGSKA, per germline (reference sequence).

The V and J genes are TRBV11-1 and TRBJ2-1; D call uncertain. The CDR3 covers 13 residues. Trimming removed 1 base at V and 8 bases at J, with 9 bases between. Germline assignment: CDR1 SGHAT and CDR2 FQDESV (reference sequence). In DNA, the CDR3 is TGTGCCAGCAGCTTAGAGGTCAGGCATGAGCAGTTCTTC. It translates to CASSLEVRHEQFF.